Listed here are 5 T cell receptor beta chains from one sample, sequenced in a study of blood T cell repertoires in COVID-19 (dated by TCRdb to the early 2020s). Receptor libraries were prepared by the immunoSEQ multiplex PCR assay. Held by TCRdb, this immuneACCESS table contains in-frame sequences only and omits some clones. Under half of the omission traces to an unresolved V gene where checked; the cause of the rest is unknown. The sample table shows about 260,000 clones, and 70% to 90% are seen once. The ten largest account for 1.5% to 2% of the sample. Source material: peripheral blood. The receptors were gathered from a man between 25 and 39 years old with active or convalescent COVID-19.

The chain is built from TRBV4-1 and TRBJ2-2; tentative D call: TRBD1 (6 bases). Between the trimmed V and J ends, which lost 5 bases and 1 base, there was a span of 11 bases. The V gene's germline CDR1 is MGHRA and CDR2 YSYEKL. The CDR3 length is 15 residues. The CDR3 region has the DNA TGCGCCAGCAGCATGGACAGCATGAACACCGGGGAGCTGTTTTTT. Its protein product is CASSMDSMNTGELFF.

This clone has just a few counts. The DNA for the CDR3 is TGTGCCAGCAGCCAGAACAGGGAGGGATTAGGAAACACCATATATTTT. It translates to CASSQNREGLGNTIYF. V gene TRBV4-2 combines with J gene TRBJ1-3; tentatively, D is TRBD1 (6 bases). The CDR3 has 16 residues. The ends were cut back, 3 bases at V and 4 bases at J, with 16 bases in the middle. From germline, CDR1 is LGHNA and CDR2 YNFKEQ.

Only one count was recorded for this clone. The chain has TRBV12-3 or TRBV12-4 and TRBJ1-2, with TRBD1 identical over 7 bases. This CDR3 has 13 amino acids. V shed 6 bases, J shed 8 bases, and the junction held 9 bases outside the gene matches. DNA of the CDR3: TGTGCCAGCAGAGAACAGGGGCTTAGGGGCTACACCTTC. Translation gives CASREQGLRGYTF.

This clone was seen more than once but under ten times. This chain joins TRBV18 and TRBJ1-1; D is perhaps TRBD1 (5 bases). The CDR3 loop spans 14 amino acids. V gave up 1 base and J gave up 4 bases, with 10 bases separating them. Germline-derived CDR1 and CDR2 are KGHSH and LQKENI. Here the CDR3 reads CASSPQGSTTEAFF. The CDR3 DNA follows: TGTGCCAGCTCACCACAGGGGTCTACCACTGAAGCTTTCTTT.

This clone was observed a few times. CDR3 protein: CASSEALTGPRISEKLFF. CDR3 sequence (DNA): TGTGCCAGCAGTGAAGCGCTTACAGGGCCACGGATTTCTGAAAAACTGTTTTTT. The J gene is TRBJ1-4, the V gene TRBV2; D perhaps matches TRBD1 (6 bases). Trimming removed 0 bases at V and 7 bases at J, with 21 bases between. The CDR3 runs to 18 residues. Germline loops: CDR1 SNHLY, CDR2 FYNNEI.